These 9 T cell receptor beta chains originate from one sample sequenced in a study of PD-1 blockade in classical Hodgkin lymphoma. There was relapse after autologous stem cell transplantation in every patient, and there was variation in brentuximab vedotin exposure. Sequencing was performed with immunoSEQ multiplex PCR; in TCRdb, only in-frame clones are kept and a portion is missing. Found here are roughly 60,000 clones, approximately 90% of them singletons; the top ten hold about 5.8%. Sequencing used peripheral blood mononuclear cells (PBMCs), obtained before the second cycle of nivolumab. The receptor source for this set is a human donor with classical Hodgkin lymphoma.

This clone was found once. This chain joins TRBV18 and TRBJ2-1; no clear D gene. V was shortened by 3 bases and J by 2 bases, with 11 bases between the two germline ends. Germline-derived CDR1 and CDR2 are KGHSH and LQKENI. CDR3 length equals 15 residues. For the CDR3, the DNA is TGTGCCAGCTCACCCAACGGGTTCACCTACAATGAGCAGTTCTTC. Translated: CASSPNGFTYNEQFF.

The chain joins TRBV5-1 to TRBJ2-7, with 8 bases matching TRBD1. The CDR3 runs to 14 residues. Trimming took 2 bases from V and 2 from J; bases not matched to a gene: 3. The germline V gene has CDR1 SGHRS and CDR2 YFSETQ. The CDR3 bases are TGCGCCAGCAGCTTACAACAGGGGGCCTACGAGCAGTACTTC. Translated, it gives CASSLQQGAYEQYF.

The genes are TRBV19 and TRBJ1-2; no clear D gene. Looked up from germline, CDR1 is LNHDA and CDR2 is SQIVND (reference sequence). V was clipped by 0 bases and J by 4 bases, with 18 bases between them. The CDR3 consists of 17 residues. The CDR3 is CASSIEFGLGDLYGYTF. In nucleotides, the CDR3 is TGTGCCAGTAGTATAGAATTCGGGCTTGGGGATCTCTATGGCTACACCTTC.

The CDR3 nucleotides read TGTGCCAGCAGCGCCCCCGGGGGGGAGCGGGGGATCACAGATACGCAGTATTTT. Its protein product is CASSAPGGERGITDTQYF. The V gene is TRBV9, the J gene TRBJ2-3; 8 bases line up with TRBD2. CDR3 size: 18 residues. Germline lookup yields CDR1 SGDLS and CDR2 YYNGEE. V lost 3 bases to trimming and J lost 2 bases; unmatched junction nucleotides: 14.

V usage is TRBV5-1 and J usage is TRBJ2-1; 11 bases align to TRBD2. The CDR3 is 14 amino acids. V gave up 4 bases and J gave up 4 bases; unmatched junction bases: 1. Germline V lookup: CDR1 SGHRS, CDR2 YFSETQ. DNA for the CDR3: TGCGCCAGCAGCGGGACTAGCGGTTACAATGAGCAGTTCTTC. It translates to CASSGTSGYNEQFF.

This chain uses TRBV7-3 with TRBJ1-1, with D perhaps TRBD1 (6 bases). V shed 2 bases and J shed 5 bases, with 9 bases lying between them. CDR1 and CDR2 from the germline V gene are SGHTA and FQGTGA. CDR3 size: 13 residues. The CDR3 spells CASSLGGGTEAFF. In nucleotides, the CDR3 is TGTGCCAGCAGCTTAGGAGGGGGAACTGAAGCTTTCTTT.

V usage is TRBV6-1 and J usage is TRBJ1-1; D remains ambiguous. Trimming left V 8 bases short and J 1 base short, with 5 bases between. This CDR3 region has 11 residues. Germline values: CDR1 MNHNS, CDR2 SASEGT. CDR3: CASWQNTEAFF. CDR3 DNA: TGTGCCAGCTGGCAGAACACTGAAGCTTTCTTT.

The gene calls are TRBV15 and TRBJ1-1; D is uncertain. Germline V gene sequence: CDR1 LNHNV, CDR2 YYDKDF (reference sequence). The CDR3 sequence is 13 residues long. V was clipped by 2 bases and J by 8 bases, with 12 bases between them. CDR3 sequence reads: CATSRKGSTEAFF. CDR3 nucleotides: TGTGCCACCAGCAGAAAGGGTAGCACCGAAGCTTTCTTT.

The CDR3 nucleotides are TGTGCCAGCAGCTTGGTCGGAAGGCCGAACACCGGGGAGCTGTTTTTT. Translated, it gives CASSLVGRPNTGELFF. This sequence joins TRBV5-4 and TRBJ2-2; no definite D call. The germline V and J ends were trimmed by 0 bases and 0 bases, with 9 bases remaining between them. CDR3 length: 16 residues. The germline V gene encodes CDR1 SGHNT and CDR2 YYREEE (reference sequence).